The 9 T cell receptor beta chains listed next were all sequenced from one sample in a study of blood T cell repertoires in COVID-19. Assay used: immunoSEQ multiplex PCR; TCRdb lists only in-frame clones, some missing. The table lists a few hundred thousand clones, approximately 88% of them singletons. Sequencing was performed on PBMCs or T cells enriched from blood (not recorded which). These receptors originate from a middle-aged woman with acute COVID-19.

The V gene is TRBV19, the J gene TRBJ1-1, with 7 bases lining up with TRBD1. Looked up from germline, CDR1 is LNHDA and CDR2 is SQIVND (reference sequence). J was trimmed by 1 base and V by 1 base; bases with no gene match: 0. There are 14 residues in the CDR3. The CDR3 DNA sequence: TGTGCCAGTAGTATAGGGACAGGGAACACTGAAGCTTTCTTT. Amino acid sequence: CASSIGTGNTEAFF.

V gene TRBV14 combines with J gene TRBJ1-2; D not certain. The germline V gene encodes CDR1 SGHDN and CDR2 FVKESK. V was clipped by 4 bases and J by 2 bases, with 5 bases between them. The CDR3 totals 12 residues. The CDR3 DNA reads TGTGCCAGCAGCCCCCTCAACTATGGCTACACCTTC. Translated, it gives CASSPLNYGYTF.

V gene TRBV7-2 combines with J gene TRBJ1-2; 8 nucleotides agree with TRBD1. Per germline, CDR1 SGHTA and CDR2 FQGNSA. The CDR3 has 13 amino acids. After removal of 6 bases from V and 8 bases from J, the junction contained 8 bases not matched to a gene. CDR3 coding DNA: TGTGCCAGCAGTCGAACAGGGGGAGCAGGCTACACCTTC. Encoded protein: CASSRTGGAGYTF.

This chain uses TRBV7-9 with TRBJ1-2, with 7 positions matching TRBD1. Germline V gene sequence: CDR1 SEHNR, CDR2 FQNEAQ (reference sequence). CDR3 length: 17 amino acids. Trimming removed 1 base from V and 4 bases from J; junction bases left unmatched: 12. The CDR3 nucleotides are TGTGCCAGCAGCTTAGTTACAGTCGTGAGGGGGCTCTATGGCTACACCTTC. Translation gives CASSLVTVVRGLYGYTF. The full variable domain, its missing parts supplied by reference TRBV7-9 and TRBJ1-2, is DTGVSQNPRHKITKRGQNVTFRCDPISEHNRLYWYRQTLGQGPEFLTYFQNEAQLEKSRLLSDRFSAERPKGSFSTLEIQRTEQGDSAMYLCASSLVTVVRGLYGYTFGSGTRLTVV.

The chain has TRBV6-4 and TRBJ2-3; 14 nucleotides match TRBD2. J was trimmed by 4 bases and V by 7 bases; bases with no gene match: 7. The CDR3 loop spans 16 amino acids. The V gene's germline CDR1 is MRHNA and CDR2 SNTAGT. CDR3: CASTGTSGSKADTQYF. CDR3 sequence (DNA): TGTGCCAGCACGGGGACTAGCGGGAGTAAGGCAGATACGCAGTATTTT.

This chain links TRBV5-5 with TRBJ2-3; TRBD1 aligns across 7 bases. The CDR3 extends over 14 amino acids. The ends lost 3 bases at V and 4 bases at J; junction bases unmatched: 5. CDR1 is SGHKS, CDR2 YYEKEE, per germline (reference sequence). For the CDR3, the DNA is TGTGCCAGCAGCTCGGGACAGAGGGCAGATACGCAGTATTTT. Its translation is CASSSGQRADTQYF.

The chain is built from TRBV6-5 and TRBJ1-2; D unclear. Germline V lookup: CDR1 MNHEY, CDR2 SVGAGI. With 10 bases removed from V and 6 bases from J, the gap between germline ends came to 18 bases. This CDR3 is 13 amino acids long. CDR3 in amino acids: CATSGRAGDGYTF. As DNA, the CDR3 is TGTGCCACGAGCGGGAGGGCGGGAGATGGCTACACCTTC.

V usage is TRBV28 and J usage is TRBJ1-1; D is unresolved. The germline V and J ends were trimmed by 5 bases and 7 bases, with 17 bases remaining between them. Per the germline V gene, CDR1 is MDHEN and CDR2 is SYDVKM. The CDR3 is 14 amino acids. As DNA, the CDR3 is TGTGCCAGCAGTCCCCCCGTTAGCCCCCTTGAAGCTTTCTTT. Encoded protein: CASSPPVSPLEAFF.

The CDR3 protein is CASSLSSGTYNEQFF. CDR3 DNA sequence: TGTGCCAGCAGCTTATCCAGCGGGACCTACAATGAGCAGTTCTTC. This chain joins TRBV7-3 and TRBJ2-1; the match to TRBD2 covers 7 bases. Germline V gene lookup returns CDR1 SGHTA and CDR2 FQGTGA. This CDR3 is built from 15 residues. V trimming: 2 bases; J trimming: 2 bases; junction bases outside the gene matches: 3. Full variable domain (rest looked up from reference TRBV7-3 and TRBJ2-1): GAGVSQTPSNKVTEKGKYVELRCDPISGHTALYWYRQSLGQGPEFLIYFQGTGAADDSGLPNDRFFAVRPEGSVSTLKIQRTERGDSAVYLCASSLSSGTYNEQFFGPGTRLTVL.